One and the same sample provided the 30 T cell receptor beta chains below, sequenced in a study of cytomegalovirus exposure and HLA in healthy donors. PCR amplification relied on 60 Vbeta primers (plus 13 Jbeta primers). Data came from immunoSEQ multiplex PCR; TCRdb stores just in-frame clones and leaves some out. The sample yields 220,000 or so clones, 82% seen once. Material for sequencing was PBMCs. The source is a woman aged 40 to 50 in good health and CMV-seronegative.

The CDR3 DNA follows: TGTGCCAGCAGCTTGACACAGGGGACGAACACTGAAGCTTTCTTT. It is translated as CASSLTQGTNTEAFF. J is TRBJ1-1 and V is TRBV7-9; TRBD1 agrees at 7 bases. The CDR3 sequence is 15 residues long. V trimming: 3 bases; J trimming: 1 base; junction bases outside the gene matches: 5. Germline V gene lookup returns CDR1 SEHNR and CDR2 FQNEAQ (reference sequence).

The CDR3 coding sequence is TGTGCCTGGACCTCCTTCCGAGCGGCAGAAAGAAACACCATATATTTT. Translating gives CAWTSFRAAERNTIYF. This sequence joins TRBV30 and TRBJ1-3; the D is unclear. The CDR3 has 16 residues. Trimming took 4 bases from V and 5 from J, leaving 21 bases between them. Germline V gene lookup returns CDR1 GTSNPN and CDR2 SVGIG (reference sequence).

V gene TRBV9 combines with J gene TRBJ2-7; 9 nucleotides align to TRBD1. This CDR3 contains 14 residues. Germline CDR1 SGDLS, CDR2 YYNGEE. The ends lost 7 bases at V and 3 bases at J; junction bases unmatched: 8. DNA for the CDR3: TGTGCCAGCGAGCCCGGGACAGGGTACTACGAGCAGTACTTC. This codes for CASEPGTGYYEQYF.

This chain uses TRBV5-1 with TRBJ2-2, with a tentative D call TRBD1 (6 bases). This CDR3 has 16 residues. Trimming took 3 bases from V and 6 from J, leaving 18 bases between them. Germline assignment: CDR1 SGHRS and CDR2 YFSETQ. CDR3 region: CASSYLQGRGSGELFF. CDR3 coding DNA: TGCGCCAGCAGCTACTTACAGGGACGAGGGTCCGGGGAGCTGTTTTTT.

The chain couples TRBV18 to TRBJ2-7, with D uncertain. The germline V and J ends were trimmed by 2 bases and 2 bases, with 13 bases remaining between them. The germline V gene has CDR1 KGHSH and CDR2 LQKENI. CDR3 length equals 15 residues. The CDR3 spells CASSPNLETAYEQYF. In nucleotides, the CDR3 is TGTGCCAGCTCACCAAATTTAGAAACCGCCTACGAGCAGTACTTC.

The chain combines TRBV5-6 with TRBJ1-2; D call uncertain. This CDR3 has 13 residues. The V end was cut by 1 base, the J end by 5 bases, with 9 bases between. CDR1 and CDR2 from the germline V gene are SGHDT and YYEEEE. CDR3: CASSLIGEYGYTF. In DNA form, the CDR3 reads TGTGCCAGCAGCTTGATCGGAGAATATGGCTACACCTTC.

The chain has TRBV29-1 and TRBJ2-5; a weak D match, TRBD1 (6 bases). The V and J ends lost 0 bases and 5 bases respectively, with 16 bases between them. Germline V gene data show CDR1 as SQVTM and CDR2 as ANQGSEA. The CDR3 has 15 amino acids. CDR3 coding DNA: TGCAGCGTTGAAGATGGTACAGGGAAGTTGGAGACCCAGTACTTC. Amino acid sequence: CSVEDGTGKLETQYF.

Turning to this clone: This same CDR3 is encoded by further DNA sequences in the sample. V gene TRBV27 combines with J gene TRBJ1-2; TRBD1 is a possible D gene (6 bases). Per germline, CDR1 MNHEY and CDR2 SMNVEV (reference sequence). This CDR3 has 15 amino acids. Trimming took off 4 bases at V and 2 bases at J, with 14 bases between the two ends. This CDR3 is CASSSPRTANYGYTF. The CDR3 bases are TGTGCCAGCAGTTCGCCCCGGACAGCAAACTATGGCTACACCTTC.

This sequence joins TRBV28 and TRBJ1-3; the D is unclear. The CDR3 sequence is 15 residues long. Trimming took 5 bases from V and 0 from J, leaving 11 bases between them. CDR1 MDHEN and CDR2 SYDVKM come from the germline V gene. CDR3 nucleotide sequence: TGTGCCAGCAGTCAATACATGAACTCTGGAAACACCATATATTTT. This codes for CASSQYMNSGNTIYF.

V and J are TRBV18 and TRBJ1-3, with 7 bases identical to TRBD1. The CDR3 loop spans 15 amino acids. J was trimmed by 0 bases and V by 6 bases; bases with no gene match: 5. Germline V lookup: CDR1 KGHSH, CDR2 LQKENI. The CDR3 DNA follows: TGTGCCAGCTCGCGGGACAGCAGCTCTGGAAACACCATATATTTT. It yields the protein CASSRDSSSGNTIYF.

This clone was observed once. This chain joins TRBV18 and TRBJ1-4; 10 bases map to TRBD1. With V trimmed by 4 bases and J by 7 bases, 6 bases remained unmatched. The CDR3 loop spans 15 amino acids. Per germline, CDR1 KGHSH and CDR2 LQKENI. The CDR3 bases are TGTGCCAGCTCACGAGGCCGGGACAGGGGTGAAAAACTGTTTTTT. Translated: CASSRGRDRGEKLFF. Full variable domain (remainder filled in from reference TRBV18 and TRBJ1-4): NAGVMQNPRHLVRRRGQEARLRCSPMKGHSHVYWYRQLPEEGLKFMVYLQKENIIDESGMPKERFSAEFPKEGPSILRIQQVVRGDSAAYFCASSRGRDRGEKLFFGSGTQLSVL.

The genes are TRBV6-5 and TRBJ1-1, with TRBD1 as a possible D gene (6 bases). The CDR3 has 13 amino acids. CDR1 is MNHEY, CDR2 SVGAGI, per germline. V shed 6 bases and J shed 8 bases, with 16 bases lying between them. CDR3: CASSSRGGSEAFF. CDR3 sequence (DNA): TGTGCCAGCAGCTCCCGAGGGGGTAGCGAAGCTTTCTTT.

This sequence joins TRBV5-1 and TRBJ1-2; possibly TRBD1 for D (6 bases). Trimming removed 3 bases at V and 5 bases at J, with 14 bases between. The CDR3 contains 14 residues. Per the germline V gene, CDR1 is SGHRS and CDR2 is YFSETQ. CDR3 protein: CASSWTDRMYGYTF. Here the CDR3 DNA reads TGCGCCAGCAGCTGGACTGACAGGATGTATGGCTACACCTTC.

This chain uses TRBV27 with TRBJ1-5; TRBD1 agrees at 8 bases. V shed 3 bases and J 2 bases; nucleotides not matched to a gene: 6. Germline CDR1 MNHEY, CDR2 SMNVEV (reference sequence). This CDR3 has 16 residues. The CDR3 DNA reads TGTGCCAGCAGTTTGATCGGGGGACAGGGCAATCAGCCCCAGCATTTT. Protein product: CASSLIGGQGNQPQHF.

The chain has TRBV27 and TRBJ2-5; 7 nucleotides agree with TRBD1. The CDR3 contains 16 residues. Germline CDR1 is MNHEY and CDR2 is SMNVEV (reference sequence). The V segment lost 5 bases and the J segment 5 bases; nucleotides outside the gene matches: 14. The CDR3 coding sequence is TGTGCCAGCAGTGAATCCGGGACAGTTGCACAGGAGACCCAGTACTTC. Encoded protein: CASSESGTVAQETQYF.

The CDR3: CASSVDAGPAFF. As DNA, the CDR3 is TGTGCCAGCAGCGTAGATGCGGGTCCTGCCTTCTTT. The J gene is TRBJ1-1, the V gene TRBV9; D is unclear. Per the germline V gene, CDR1 is SGDLS and CDR2 is YYNGEE. The V and J ends lost 0 bases and 14 bases respectively, with 14 bases between them. The CDR3 is 12 residues long.

This clone was picked up a small number of times. The CDR3 DNA reads TGTGCCAGCAGCGTACCTGGGACTACAGGTAACACTGAAGCTTTCTTT. Residues: CASSVPGTTGNTEAFF. J is TRBJ1-1 and V is TRBV9; D possibly corresponds to TRBD1 (5 bases). The CDR3 runs to 16 residues. CDR1 and CDR2 (germline): SGDLS, YYNGEE. The germline V and J ends were trimmed by 1 base and 2 bases, with 15 bases remaining between them.

This clone was observed a handful of times. The V gene is TRBV4-1, the J gene TRBJ2-7, with TRBD2 matching 7 bases. The J segment lost 3 bases and the V segment lost 3 bases, leaving 14 bases of the junction unmatched. This CDR3 spans 17 amino acids. Germline values: CDR1 MGHRA, CDR2 YSYEKL. For the CDR3, the DNA is TGCGCCAGCAGCCAGCTTCTACCCGTCAGCGGGATCTACGAGCAGTACTTC. This codes for CASSQLLPVSGIYEQYF.

The J gene is TRBJ1-4, the V gene TRBV5-8, with a tentative D call TRBD1 (6 bases). The CDR3 runs to 15 residues. The V and J ends lost 2 bases and 3 bases respectively, with 11 bases between them. Germline loops: CDR1 SGHTS, CDR2 YDEGEE. In DNA form, the CDR3 reads TGTGCCAGCAGCTTACCGGACAGCCCTAATGAAAAACTGTTTTTT. Residues: CASSLPDSPNEKLFF.

The V and J genes are TRBV18 and TRBJ1-2; perhaps TRBD1 as D (5 bases). Trimming cost V 3 bases and J 0 bases, with 5 bases left between them. The CDR3 runs 13 residues. Germline lookup yields CDR1 KGHSH and CDR2 LQKENI. Written as DNA, the CDR3 is TGTGCCAGCTCACCGGACACTAACTATGGCTACACCTTC. It encodes CASSPDTNYGYTF.

The chain combines TRBV7-9 with TRBJ2-3; TRBD2 matches at 10 bases. Trimming took 1 base from V and 5 from J; bases not matched to a gene: 3. Germline V gives CDR1 SEHNR, CDR2 FQNEAQ (reference sequence). This CDR3 region has 15 residues. Written as DNA, the CDR3 is TGTGCCAGCAGCTTAGGGCTAGCGGGAGAAGATACGCAGTATTTT. Translating it yields CASSLGLAGEDTQYF.

V usage is TRBV5-4 and J usage is TRBJ1-2, with 11 bases that match TRBD1. The V gene's germline CDR1 is SGHNT and CDR2 YYREEE (reference sequence). Germline trimming cut 4 bases from V and 2 bases from J; bases unmatched to any gene: 10. The CDR3 loop spans 17 amino acids. CDR3 sequence (DNA): TGTGCCAGCAGCCCCGGACAGGGGGCGCGTGAGAACTATGGCTACACCTTC. Amino acids: CASSPGQGARENYGYTF.

The CDR3 region is CASSRWGLAGGPDGTDTQYF. In nucleotides, the CDR3 is TGTGCCAGCAGTAGGTGGGGACTAGCGGGAGGGCCTGACGGCACAGATACGCAGTATTTT. The chain recombines TRBV27 with TRBJ2-3, with TRBD2 identical over 16 bases. The germline V gene has CDR1 MNHEY and CDR2 SMNVEV (reference sequence). The trim removed 5 bases at V and 1 base at J, leaving 12 bases unmatched. CDR3 length: 20 residues.

The chain links TRBV7-3 to TRBJ2-3; no clear D gene. Germline V gene lookup returns CDR1 SGHTA and CDR2 FQGTGA. Trimming left V 4 bases short and J 2 bases short, with 16 bases between. The CDR3 contains 16 residues. CDR3 residues: CASSSGQPGNTDTQYF. The CDR3 DNA is TGTGCCAGCAGCTCCGGTCAGCCAGGCAACACAGATACGCAGTATTTT.

CDR3 bases: TGTGCCAGCACCTACGCTTGGTCTGGGGCCAACGTCCTGACTTTC. Translation gives CASTYAWSGANVLTF. The V gene is TRBV27, the J gene TRBJ2-6; D not certain. V lost 7 bases, J lost 1 base, and 11 bases lay in between. Germline V gene lookup returns CDR1 MNHEY and CDR2 SMNVEV (reference sequence). The CDR3 is 15 amino acids. The full variable domain, with the rest looked up from reference TRBV27 and TRBJ2-6, is EAQVTQNPRYLITVTGKKLTVTCSQNMNHEYMSWYRQDPGLGLRQIYYSMNVEVTDKGDVPEGYKVSRKEKRNFPLILESPSPNQTSLYFCASTYAWSGANVLTFGAGSRLTVL.

V is TRBV19 and J is TRBJ1-5, with 8 bases fitting TRBD1. Germline CDR1 is LNHDA and CDR2 is SQIVND (reference sequence). This CDR3 region has 15 residues. Unmatched junction bases numbered 7, after V lost 6 bases and J lost 3 bases. This chain's CDR3 is CASSAGTGLNQPQHF. The CDR3 nucleotides read TGTGCCAGTAGCGCCGGGACAGGCCTCAATCAGCCCCAGCATTTT.

This chain uses TRBV28 with TRBJ1-4, with TRBD1 identical over 12 bases. From germline, CDR1 is MDHEN and CDR2 SYDVKM. The CDR3 loop spans 17 amino acids. V lost 5 bases, J lost 4 bases, and 8 bases stayed unmatched. CDR3 in amino acids: CASSTRDRGLHNEKLFF. The CDR3 DNA follows: TGTGCCAGCAGTACCCGGGACAGGGGGCTCCATAATGAAAAACTGTTTTTT.

V usage is TRBV7-3 and J usage is TRBJ2-1; 7 bases line up with TRBD1. The CDR3 runs to 17 residues. The V segment lost 0 bases and the J segment 8 bases; nucleotides outside the gene matches: 13. The V gene's germline CDR1 is SGHTA and CDR2 FQGTGA. The CDR3 here is CASSLTVIRTGIHEQFF. DNA for the CDR3: TGTGCCAGCAGCTTAACGGTAATCCGGACAGGCATCCATGAGCAGTTCTTC.

The chain is built from TRBV27 and TRBJ2-2; possible D gene TRBD1, 5 bases. The CDR3 covers 15 residues. The V and J ends lost 7 bases and 5 bases respectively, with 17 bases between them. From germline, CDR1 is MNHEY and CDR2 SMNVEV (reference sequence). The CDR3 sequence: CASKIGQGWTGELFF. DNA of the CDR3: TGTGCCAGCAAAATTGGGCAGGGATGGACCGGGGAGCTGTTTTTT.

The chain joins TRBV2 to TRBJ2-1; TRBD2 aligns across 8 bases. CDR1 SNHLY and CDR2 FYNNEI come from the germline V gene. Trimming at V came to 2 bases and at J to 0 bases, leaving 6 bases not matched to a gene. The CDR3 spans 17 residues. The CDR3 DNA reads as TGTGCCAGCAGTGAATGGTGGAGCGGGAGCTCCTACAATGAGCAGTTCTTC. As protein: CASSEWWSGSSYNEQFF.